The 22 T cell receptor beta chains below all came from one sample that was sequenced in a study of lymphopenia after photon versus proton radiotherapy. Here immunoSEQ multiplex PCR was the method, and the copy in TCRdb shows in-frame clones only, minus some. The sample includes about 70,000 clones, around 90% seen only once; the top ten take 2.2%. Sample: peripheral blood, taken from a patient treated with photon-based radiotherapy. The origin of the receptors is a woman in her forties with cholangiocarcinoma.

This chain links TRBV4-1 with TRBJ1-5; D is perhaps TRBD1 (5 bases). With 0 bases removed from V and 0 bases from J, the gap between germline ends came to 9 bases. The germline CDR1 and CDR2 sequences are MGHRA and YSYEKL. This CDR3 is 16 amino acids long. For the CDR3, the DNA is TGCGCCAGCAGCCAAGACCCAGGGAATAGCAATCAGCCCCAGCATTTT. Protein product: CASSQDPGNSNQPQHF.

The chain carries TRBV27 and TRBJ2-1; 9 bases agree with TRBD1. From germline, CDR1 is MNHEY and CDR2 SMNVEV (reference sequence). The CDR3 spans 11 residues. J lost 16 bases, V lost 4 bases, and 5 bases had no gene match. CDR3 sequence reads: CASSSGTGTFF. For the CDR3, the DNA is TGTGCCAGCAGTTCGGGGACAGGGACTTTCTTC.

For the CDR3, the DNA is TGTGCCACCAGCACAACCTCAGGGGGCCTCCACTTT. This encodes CATSTTSGGLHF. V and J are TRBV15 and TRBJ1-6; 7 bases are shared with TRBD1. Losses at the gene ends were 4 bases for V and 15 bases for J; bases not matched to a gene: 6. The CDR3 loop spans 12 amino acids. Germline CDR1 LNHNV, CDR2 YYDKDF (reference sequence).

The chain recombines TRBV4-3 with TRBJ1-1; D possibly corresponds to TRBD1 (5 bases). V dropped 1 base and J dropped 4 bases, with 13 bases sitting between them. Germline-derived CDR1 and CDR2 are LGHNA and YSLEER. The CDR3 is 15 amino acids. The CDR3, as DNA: TGCGCCAGCAGCCAAGCCCTGACAGAGAGCACTGAAGCTTTCTTT. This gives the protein CASSQALTESTEAFF.

CDR3 coding DNA: TGTGCCAGCAGTTCCATGAGCACCGGGGAGCTGTTTTTT. It encodes CASSSMSTGELFF. The chain employs TRBV6-5 and TRBJ2-2; D is unresolved. This CDR3 spans 13 amino acids. Germline CDR1 reads MNHEY; CDR2 reads SVGAGI. The V and J ends lost 4 bases and 4 bases respectively, with 7 bases between them.

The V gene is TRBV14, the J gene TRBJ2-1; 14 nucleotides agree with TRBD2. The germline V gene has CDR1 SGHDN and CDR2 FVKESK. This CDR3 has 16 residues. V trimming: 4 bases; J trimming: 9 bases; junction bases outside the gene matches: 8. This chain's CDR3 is CASSLGLAGGLGEQFF. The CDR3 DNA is TGTGCCAGCAGCCTCGGACTAGCGGGAGGTCTAGGTGAGCAGTTCTTC.

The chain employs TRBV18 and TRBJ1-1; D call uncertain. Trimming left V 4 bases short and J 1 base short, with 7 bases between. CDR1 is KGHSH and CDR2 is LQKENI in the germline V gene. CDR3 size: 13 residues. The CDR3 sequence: CASSHDKNTEAFF. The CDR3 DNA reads TGTGCCAGCTCACACGACAAGAACACTGAAGCTTTCTTT.

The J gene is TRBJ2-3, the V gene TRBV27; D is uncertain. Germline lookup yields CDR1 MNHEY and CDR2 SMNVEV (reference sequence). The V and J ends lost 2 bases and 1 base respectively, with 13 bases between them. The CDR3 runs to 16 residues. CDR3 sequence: CASSLVKAPRTDTQYF. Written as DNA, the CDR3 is TGTGCCAGCAGTTTAGTGAAGGCTCCTCGCACAGATACGCAGTATTTT.

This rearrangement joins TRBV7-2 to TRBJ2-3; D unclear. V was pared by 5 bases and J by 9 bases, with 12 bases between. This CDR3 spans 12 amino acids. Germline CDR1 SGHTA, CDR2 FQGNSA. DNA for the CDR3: TGTGCCAGCAGCAAACCTCCGGAAACGCAGTATTTT. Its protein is CASSKPPETQYF.

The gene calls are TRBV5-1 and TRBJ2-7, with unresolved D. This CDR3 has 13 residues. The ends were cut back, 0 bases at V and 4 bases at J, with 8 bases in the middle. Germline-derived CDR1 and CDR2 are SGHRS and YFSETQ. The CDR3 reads CASSLDFGYEQYF. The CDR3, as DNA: TGCGCCAGCAGCTTGGATTTCGGGTACGAGCAGTACTTC. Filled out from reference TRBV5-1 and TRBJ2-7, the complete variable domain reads KAGVTQTPRYLIKTRGQQVTLSCSPISGHRSVSWYQQTPGQGLQFLFEYFSETQRNKGNFPGRFSGRQFSNSRSEMNVSTLELGDSALYLCASSLDFGYEQYFGPGTRLTVT.

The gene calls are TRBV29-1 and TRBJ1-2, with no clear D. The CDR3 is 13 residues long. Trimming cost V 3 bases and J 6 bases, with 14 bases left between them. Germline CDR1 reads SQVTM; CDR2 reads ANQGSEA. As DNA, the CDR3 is TGCAGCGTTGACACGGAGTCCAAACATGGCTACACCTTC. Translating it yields CSVDTESKHGYTF.

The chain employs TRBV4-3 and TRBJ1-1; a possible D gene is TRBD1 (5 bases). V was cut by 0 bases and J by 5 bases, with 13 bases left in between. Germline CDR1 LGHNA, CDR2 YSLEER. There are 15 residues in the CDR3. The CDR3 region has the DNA TGCGCCAGCAGCCAAGATTTGAGGGGCCGTACTGAAGCTTTCTTT. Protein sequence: CASSQDLRGRTEAFF.

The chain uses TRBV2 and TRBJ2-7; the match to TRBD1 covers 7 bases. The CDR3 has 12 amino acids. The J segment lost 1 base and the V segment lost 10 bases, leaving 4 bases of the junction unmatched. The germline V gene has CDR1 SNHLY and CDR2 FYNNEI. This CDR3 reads CATGQRSYEQYF. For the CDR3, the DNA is TGTGCCACGGGACAGCGATCCTACGAGCAGTACTTC. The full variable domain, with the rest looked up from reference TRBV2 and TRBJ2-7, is EPEVTQTPSHQVTQMGQEVILRCVPISNHLYFYWYRQILGQKVEFLVSFYNNEISEKSEIFDDQFSVERPDGSNFTLKIRSTKLEDSAMYFCATGQRSYEQYFGPGTRLTVT.

The CDR3 DNA sequence: TGTGCCAGCAGCTCAGGGTTAGGGGAGACCCAGTACTTC. Translated, it gives CASSSGLGETQYF. The chain joins TRBV7-2 to TRBJ2-5; possibly TRBD1 for D (5 bases). Germline loops: CDR1 SGHTA, CDR2 FQGNSA. This CDR3 region has 13 residues. Trimming removed 4 bases at V and 5 bases at J, with 11 bases between.

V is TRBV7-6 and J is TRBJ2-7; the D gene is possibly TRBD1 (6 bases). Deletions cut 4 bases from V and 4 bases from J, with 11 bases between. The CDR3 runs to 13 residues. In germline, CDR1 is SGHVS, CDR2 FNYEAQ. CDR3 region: CASSSEQGYEQYF. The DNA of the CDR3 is TGTGCCAGCAGCTCCGAACAGGGTTACGAGCAGTACTTC.

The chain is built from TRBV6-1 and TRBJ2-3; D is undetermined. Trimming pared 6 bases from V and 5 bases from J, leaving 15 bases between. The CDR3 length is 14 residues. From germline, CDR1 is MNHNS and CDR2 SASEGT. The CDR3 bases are TGTGCCAGCAGGGAGACCCCGTCAGTAGATACGCAGTATTTT. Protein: CASRETPSVDTQYF.

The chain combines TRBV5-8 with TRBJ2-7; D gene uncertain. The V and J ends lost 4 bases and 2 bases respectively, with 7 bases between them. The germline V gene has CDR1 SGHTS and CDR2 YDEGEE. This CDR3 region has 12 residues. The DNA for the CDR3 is TGTGCCAGCAGCCCCCCGCCCTACGAGCAGTACTTC. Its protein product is CASSPPPYEQYF.

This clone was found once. As DNA, the CDR3 is TGTGCCTGGAGTCAGGGGGCAGGGAACACTGAAGCTTTCTTT. Its protein product is CAWSQGAGNTEAFF. The chain has TRBV30 and TRBJ1-1; 8 bases line up with TRBD1. The germline V gene has CDR1 GTSNPN and CDR2 SVGIG (reference sequence). J was trimmed by 1 base and V by 2 bases; bases with no gene match: 3. This CDR3 has 14 amino acids.

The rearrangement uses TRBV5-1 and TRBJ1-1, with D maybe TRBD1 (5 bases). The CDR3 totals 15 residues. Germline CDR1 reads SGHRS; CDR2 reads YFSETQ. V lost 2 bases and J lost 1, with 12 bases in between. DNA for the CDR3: TGCGCCAGCAGCTTCCAAGGGGTCCAGAACACTGAAGCTTTCTTT. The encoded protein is CASSFQGVQNTEAFF.

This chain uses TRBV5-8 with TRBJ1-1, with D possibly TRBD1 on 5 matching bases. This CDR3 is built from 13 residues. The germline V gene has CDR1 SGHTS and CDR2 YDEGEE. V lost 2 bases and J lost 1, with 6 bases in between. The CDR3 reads CASSFQGNTEAFF. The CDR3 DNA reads TGTGCCAGCAGCTTCCAGGGGAACACTGAAGCTTTCTTT.

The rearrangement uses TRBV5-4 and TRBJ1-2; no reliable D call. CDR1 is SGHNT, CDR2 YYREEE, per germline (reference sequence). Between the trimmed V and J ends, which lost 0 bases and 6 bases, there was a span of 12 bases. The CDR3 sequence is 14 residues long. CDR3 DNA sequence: TGTGCCAGCAGCTTGGACCCGAGTAGACATGGCTACACCTTC. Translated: CASSLDPSRHGYTF.

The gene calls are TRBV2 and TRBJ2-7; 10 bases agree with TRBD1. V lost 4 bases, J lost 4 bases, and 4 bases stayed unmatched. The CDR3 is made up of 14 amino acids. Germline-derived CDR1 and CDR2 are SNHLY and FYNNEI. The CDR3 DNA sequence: TGTGCCAGCAGTGGACAGGGGGCATTGTACGAGCAGTACTTC. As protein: CASSGQGALYEQYF. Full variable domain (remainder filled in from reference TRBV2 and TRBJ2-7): EPEVTQTPSHQVTQMGQEVILRCVPISNHLYFYWYRQILGQKVEFLVSFYNNEISEKSEIFDDQFSVERPDGSNFTLKIRSTKLEDSAMYFCASSGQGALYEQYFGPGTRLTVT.